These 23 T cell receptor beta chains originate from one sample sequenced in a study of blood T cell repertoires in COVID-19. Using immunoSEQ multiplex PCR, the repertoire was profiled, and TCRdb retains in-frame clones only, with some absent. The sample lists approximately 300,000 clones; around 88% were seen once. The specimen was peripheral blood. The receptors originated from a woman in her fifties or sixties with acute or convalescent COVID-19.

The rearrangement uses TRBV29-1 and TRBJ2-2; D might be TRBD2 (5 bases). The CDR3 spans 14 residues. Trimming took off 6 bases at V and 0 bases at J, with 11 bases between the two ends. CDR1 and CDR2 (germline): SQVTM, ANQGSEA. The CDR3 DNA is TGCAGCGTACTGTCCGGGACGAACACCGGGGAGCTGTTTTTT. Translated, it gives CSVLSGTNTGELFF.

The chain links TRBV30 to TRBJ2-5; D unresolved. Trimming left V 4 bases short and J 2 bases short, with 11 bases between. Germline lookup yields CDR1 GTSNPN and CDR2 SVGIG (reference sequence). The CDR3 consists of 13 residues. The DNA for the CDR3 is TGTGCCTGGACAGGTGCCGAACAAGAGACCCAGTACTTC. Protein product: CAWTGAEQETQYF.

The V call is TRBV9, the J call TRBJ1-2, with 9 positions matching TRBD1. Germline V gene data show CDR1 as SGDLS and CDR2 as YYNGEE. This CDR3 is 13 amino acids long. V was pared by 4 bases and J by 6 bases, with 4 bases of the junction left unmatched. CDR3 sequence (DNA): TGTGCCAGCAGCTCCGGGACAGGGAATGGCTACACCTTC. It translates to CASSSGTGNGYTF. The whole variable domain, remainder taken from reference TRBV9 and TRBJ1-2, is DSGVTQTPKHLITATGQRVTLRCSPRSGDLSVYWYQQSLDQGLQFLIQYYNGEERAKGNILERFSAQQFPDLHSELNLSSLELGDSALYFCASSSGTGNGYTFGSGTRLTVV.

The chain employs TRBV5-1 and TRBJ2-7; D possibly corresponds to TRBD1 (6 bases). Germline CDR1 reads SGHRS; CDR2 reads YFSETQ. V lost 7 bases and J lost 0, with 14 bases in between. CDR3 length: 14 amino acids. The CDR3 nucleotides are TGCGCCAGCTACCATTGGGACACCTCCTACGAGCAGTACTTC. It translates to CASYHWDTSYEQYF.

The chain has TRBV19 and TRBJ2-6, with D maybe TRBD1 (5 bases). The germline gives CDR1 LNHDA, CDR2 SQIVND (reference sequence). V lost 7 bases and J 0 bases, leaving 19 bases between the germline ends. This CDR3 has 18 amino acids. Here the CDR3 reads CASTLQGTWRSGANVLTF. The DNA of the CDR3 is TGTGCCAGTACGTTGCAGGGCACTTGGCGCTCTGGGGCCAACGTCCTGACTTTC.

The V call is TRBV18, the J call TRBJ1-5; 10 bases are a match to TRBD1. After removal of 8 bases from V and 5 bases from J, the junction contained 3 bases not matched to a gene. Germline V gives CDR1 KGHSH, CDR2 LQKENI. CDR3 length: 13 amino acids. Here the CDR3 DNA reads TGTGCCAGCACCGGGACAGGGGATCAGCCCCAGCATTTT. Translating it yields CASTGTGDQPQHF.

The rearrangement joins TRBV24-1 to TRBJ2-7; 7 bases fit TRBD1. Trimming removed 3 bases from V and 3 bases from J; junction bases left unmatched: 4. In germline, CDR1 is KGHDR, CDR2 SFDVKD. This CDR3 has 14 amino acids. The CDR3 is CATSDPRTGYEQYF. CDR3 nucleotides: TGTGCCACCAGTGATCCCCGGACAGGCTACGAGCAGTACTTC.

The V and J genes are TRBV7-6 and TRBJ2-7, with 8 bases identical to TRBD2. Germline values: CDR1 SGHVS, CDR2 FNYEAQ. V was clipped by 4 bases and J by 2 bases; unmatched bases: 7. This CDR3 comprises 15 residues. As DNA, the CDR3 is TGTGCCAGCAGCTCAGTAGCGGGGCCAACCTACGAGCAGTACTTC. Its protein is CASSSVAGPTYEQYF.

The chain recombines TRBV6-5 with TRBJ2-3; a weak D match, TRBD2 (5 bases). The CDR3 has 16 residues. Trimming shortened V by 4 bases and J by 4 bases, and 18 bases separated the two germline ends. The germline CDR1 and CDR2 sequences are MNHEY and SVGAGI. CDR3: CASSSLTTLGADTQYF. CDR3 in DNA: TGTGCCAGCAGTTCCCTGACTACCCTCGGCGCAGATACGCAGTATTTT.

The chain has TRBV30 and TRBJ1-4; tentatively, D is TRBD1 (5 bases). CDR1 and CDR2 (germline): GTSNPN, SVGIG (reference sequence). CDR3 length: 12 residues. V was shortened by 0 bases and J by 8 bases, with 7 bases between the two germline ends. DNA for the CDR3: TGTGCCTGGAGTGTACGGGGGGAAAAACTGTTTTTT. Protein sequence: CAWSVRGEKLFF.

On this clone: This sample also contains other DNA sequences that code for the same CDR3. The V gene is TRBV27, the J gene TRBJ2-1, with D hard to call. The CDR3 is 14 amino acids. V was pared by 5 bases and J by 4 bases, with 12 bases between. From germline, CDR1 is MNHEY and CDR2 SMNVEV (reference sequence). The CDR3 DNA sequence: TGTGCCAGCAGTCCCCCGCCGGTATACAATGAGCAGTTCTTC. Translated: CASSPPPVYNEQFF.

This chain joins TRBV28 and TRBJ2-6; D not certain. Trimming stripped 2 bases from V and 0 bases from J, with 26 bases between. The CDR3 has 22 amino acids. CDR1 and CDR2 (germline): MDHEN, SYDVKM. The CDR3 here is CASSLNHGLSALLSSGANVLTF. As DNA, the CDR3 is TGTGCCAGCAGTTTAAATCACGGGTTGTCGGCTCTTCTGAGCTCTGGGGCCAACGTCCTGACTTTC.

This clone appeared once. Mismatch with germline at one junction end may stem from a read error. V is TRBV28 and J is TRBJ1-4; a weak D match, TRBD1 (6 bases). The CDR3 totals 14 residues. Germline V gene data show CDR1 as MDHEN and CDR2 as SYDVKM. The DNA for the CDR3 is TGTGCCAGCAGTTTGAGGGGGGGCGCGGGTTTCTTTGTTTTT. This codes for CASSLRGGAGFFVF.

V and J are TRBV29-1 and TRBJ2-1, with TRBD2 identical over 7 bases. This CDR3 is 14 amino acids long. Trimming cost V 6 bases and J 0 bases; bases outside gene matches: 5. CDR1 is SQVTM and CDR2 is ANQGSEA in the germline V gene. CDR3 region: CSVLGGSSYNEQFF. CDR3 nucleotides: TGCAGCGTCCTGGGGGGGAGCTCCTACAATGAGCAGTTCTTC.

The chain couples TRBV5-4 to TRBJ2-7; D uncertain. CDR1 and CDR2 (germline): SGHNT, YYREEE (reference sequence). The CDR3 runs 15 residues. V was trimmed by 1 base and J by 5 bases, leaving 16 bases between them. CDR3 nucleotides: TGTGCCAGCAGCTTGAAGTTCGCTAGTCGCAACGAGCAGTACTTC. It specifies CASSLKFASRNEQYF. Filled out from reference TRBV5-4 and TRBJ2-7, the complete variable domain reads ETGVTQSPTHLIKTRGQQVTLRCSSQSGHNTVSWYQQALGQGPQFIFQYYREEENGRGNFPPRFSGLQFPNYSSELNVNALELDDSALYLCASSLKFASRNEQYFGPGTRLTVT.

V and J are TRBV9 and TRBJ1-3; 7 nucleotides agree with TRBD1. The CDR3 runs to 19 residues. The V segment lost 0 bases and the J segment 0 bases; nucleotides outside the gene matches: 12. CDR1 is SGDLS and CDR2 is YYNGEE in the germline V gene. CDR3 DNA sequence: TGTGCCAGCAGCGTAGGGTTCGGACAGGCCTATTCCTCTGGAAACACCATATATTTT. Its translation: CASSVGFGQAYSSGNTIYF.

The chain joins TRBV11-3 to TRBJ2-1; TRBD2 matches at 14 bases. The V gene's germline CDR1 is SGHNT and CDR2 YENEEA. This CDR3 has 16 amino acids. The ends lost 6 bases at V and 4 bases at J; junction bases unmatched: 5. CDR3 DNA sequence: TGTGCCAGCAGTCGGACTAGCGGGAGGACATACAATGAGCAGTTCTTC. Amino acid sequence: CASSRTSGRTYNEQFF. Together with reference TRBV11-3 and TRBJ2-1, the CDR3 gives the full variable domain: EAGVVQSPRYKIIEKKQPVAFWCNPISGHNTLYWYLQNLGQGPELLIRYENEEAVDDSQLPKDRFSAERLKGVDSTLKIQPAELGDSAVYLCASSRTSGRTYNEQFFGPGTRLTVL.

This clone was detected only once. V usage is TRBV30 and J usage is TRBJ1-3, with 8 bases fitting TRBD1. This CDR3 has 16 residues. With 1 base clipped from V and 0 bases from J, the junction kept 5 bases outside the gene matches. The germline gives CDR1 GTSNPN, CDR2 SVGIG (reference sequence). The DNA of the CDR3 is TGTGCCTGGAGTGCGGGGACAGGCCCCTCTGGAAACACCATATATTTT. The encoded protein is CAWSAGTGPSGNTIYF.

CDR3 nucleotides: TGTGCCAGCTCACGGGGTGCGAACACCGGGGAGCTGTTTTTT. Translation gives CASSRGANTGELFF. The genes are TRBV2 and TRBJ2-2, with D possibly matching TRBD2 (5 bases). Trimming took 8 bases from V and 0 from J, leaving 10 bases between them. The V gene's germline CDR1 is SNHLY and CDR2 FYNNEI. This CDR3 comprises 14 residues.

The CDR3 bases are TGTGCCAGCAGCTCGGGGACTTTTAGAGACCATGAGCAGTTCTTC. It codes for CASSSGTFRDHEQFF. The rearrangement joins TRBV11-2 to TRBJ2-1; D may be TRBD2 (6 bases). Looked up from germline, CDR1 is SGHAT and CDR2 is FQNNGV. This CDR3 is built from 15 residues. V was pared by 4 bases and J by 8 bases, with 18 bases between.

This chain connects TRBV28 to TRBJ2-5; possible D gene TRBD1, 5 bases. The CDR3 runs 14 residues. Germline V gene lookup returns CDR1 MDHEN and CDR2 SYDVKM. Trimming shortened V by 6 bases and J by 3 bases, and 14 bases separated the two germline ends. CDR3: CASSSGRAKETQYF. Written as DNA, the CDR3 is TGTGCCAGCAGCTCGGGCAGGGCCAAAGAGACCCAGTACTTC.

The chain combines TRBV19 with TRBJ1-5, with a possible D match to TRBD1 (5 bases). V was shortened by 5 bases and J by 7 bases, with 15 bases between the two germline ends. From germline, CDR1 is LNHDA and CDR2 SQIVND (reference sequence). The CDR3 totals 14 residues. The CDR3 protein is CASSVSGGRQPQHF. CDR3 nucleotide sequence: TGTGCCAGTAGTGTGTCGGGGGGACGACAGCCCCAGCATTTT.

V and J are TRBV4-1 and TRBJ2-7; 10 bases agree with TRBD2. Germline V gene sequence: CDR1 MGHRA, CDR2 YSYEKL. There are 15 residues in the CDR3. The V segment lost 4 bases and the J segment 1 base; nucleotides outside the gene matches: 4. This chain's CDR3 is CASSPSGRQSYEQYF. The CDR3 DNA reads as TGCGCCAGCAGCCCTAGCGGGAGACAGTCCTACGAGCAGTACTTC.